This TCR beta chain was sequenced for a study of T cell repertoires in cytomegalovirus infection. On the study more broadly: Both a matching HLA type and CMV infection were indicated by public TCR beta signatures.

About this clonotype itself: Its antigen is undetermined.

TCRdb independently ran MiXCR on the reads; one entry per CDR3 protein. This table has 450,000 to 550,000 distinct CDR3 sequences, approximately 15% appearing once. The study, taken as a whole, reports: The response measured ex vivo was dominated by TCR beta clonotypes (HLA-C-restricted and CMV-specific). Summed public TCR beta family frequency identified CMV carriers bearing the relevant HLA.

Sequenced material: CD8+ T cells from PBMCs. This clonotype originated in a human donor in good health (CMV status not recorded). Some clones in this sample may be carry-over from other donors' samples.

This CDR3 is CSARDRGRGGEQYF. CDR3 coding DNA: TGCAGTGCTAGAGATAGGGGCAGGGGGGGCGAGCAGTACTTC. The rearrangement joins TRBV20-1 to TRBJ2-7; D tentatively reads TRBD1 or TRBD2 (7 bases each). The CDR3 consists of 14 residues. Germline V lookup: CDR1 DFQATT, CDR2 SNEGSKA (reference sequence). Trimming removed 0 bases at V and 6 bases at J, with 15 bases between.